This T cell receptor beta chain was identified in a study of neoadjuvant nivolumab and ipilimumab in lung cancer. Study results and limitations: TCR richness and clonality were higher in tumors than adjacent uninvolved lung. Pathologic regression was not significantly tied to TCR clonality. Higher pretherapy blood TCR richness went with higher resected-tumor richness. TCR receptors were sequenced in few samples.

As regards this clone: Its antigen is not known.

The CDR3 length is 13 residues. V was clipped by 0 bases and J by 3 bases, with 3 bases between them. Germline values: CDR1 MGHDK, CDR2 SYGVNS. Assay used: immunoSEQ multiplex PCR; TCRdb lists only in-frame clones, some missing. The table lists about 26,000 clones, approximately 80% of them singletons. Here the sequenced sample was peripheral blood, taken before neoadjuvant nivolumab, alone or with ipilimumab. The V call is TRBV25-1, the J call TRBJ2-1, with no clear D. The sequence was collected from an adult with non-small cell lung cancer. The CDR3 reads CASSEYSYNEQFF. CDR3 in DNA: TGTGCCAGCAGTGAATACAGCTACAATGAGCAGTTCTTC.